This T cell receptor beta chain was identified in a study of neurological immune-mediated disorders. This clonotype was seen ten or more times. Source material was 2 million unsorted PBMCs, stored at -80 °C in RNAlater. TCRdb passed the 5' RACE reads through MiXCR, listing each CDR3 protein once. The sample carries about 16,000 distinct CDR3 sequences, about 20% recorded once. Germline loops: CDR1 MNHEY, CDR2 SVGEGT. This CDR3 spans 15 amino acids. V lost 5 bases and J lost 3; bases outside the gene matches: 6. The sample taken for sequencing was PBMCs. This clonotype originated in a man in his fifties in good health. The V and J genes are TRBV6-2 or TRBV6-3 and TRBJ2-7, with TRBD2 identical over 11 bases. This chain's CDR3 is CASSQGLAALYEQYF. CDR3 sequence (DNA): TGTGCCAGCAGTCAGGGACTAGCGGCACTCTACGAGCAGTACTTC.